This TCR beta chain was recovered during a study of cytomegalovirus exposure and HLA in healthy donors. At the level of the study: The study's early data release held some 85 million unique TCRs from HLA-typed donors. Points from the study as a whole: Immune exposure information available was restricted to CMV serostatus.

To note about this clone: Its specificity is unknown.

As for the donors, each was a healthy bone marrow donor. The CDR3 covers 14 residues. V gave up 5 bases and J gave up 2 bases, with 12 bases separating them. Germline V lookup: CDR1 MNHEY, CDR2 SMNVEV (reference sequence). The PCR employed 60 Vbeta primers together with 13 Jbeta primers. This table comes from immunoSEQ multiplex PCR, and its TCRdb copy is limited to in-frame clones, with some not included. The sample gives about 260,000 clones, roughly 70% of which show up once; 2% to 2.5% is in the top ten. The TCR was taken from a female donor in good health and CMV-seronegative. Sequenced material: PBMCs. The J gene is TRBJ1-1, the V gene TRBV27; maybe TRBD1 (6 bases). The CDR3 nucleotides are TGTGCCAGCAGTATACAGGGCTTCAACACTGAAGCTTTCTTT. This gives the protein CASSIQGFNTEAFF.